This TCR beta chain is from a study of STAT5B mutations in CD4+ large granular lymphocyte leukemia (dated by TCRdb to the early 2020s). Study-level background: Among healthy controls, the CDR3 'QG' motif was associated with a particular HLA allele. The study compared the TCRbeta repertoires of patients with CD4+ T-cell large granular lymphocyte leukemia against the TCRbeta repertoires of healthy blood donors. Flow cytometry on FACSCanto II or FACSVerse confirmed that purified fractions exceeded 95% purity among lymphocytes. Points the paper makes about the study in general: Enrichment of TRBV06-family usage was observed among the top patient clones (8/27) relative to healthy controls (2/35). Main leukemic clonotypes were private to each patient, although about 25% appeared at low frequency in other patients' non-leukemic repertoires. Data were not HLA-matched; higher clonality in CD4+ versus CD8+ T-LGLL could reflect the relatively small sample size. CD4-sorted patient repertoires appeared more clonal than healthy CD4+ repertoires, and this difference persisted after removing the putative leukemic clones.

Note on this clone: Which antigen it targets is not known. Base qualities are not at hand, and no much larger clone is one base apart.

Healthy controls were approximately 40 blood donors whose buffy coats came from the Finnish Red Cross blood service. All TCR-sequenced material derived from peripheral blood: patient blood samples and healthy donor buffy coats. Ficoll-Hypaque gradient centrifugation was used to isolate peripheral blood mononuclear cells. For the healthy controls, CD4+ cells were obtained from buffy coats by magnetic purification. The Gentra Puregene Cell and Tissue kit was used for genomic DNA extraction, and quantification was performed on a Qubit 2.0 fluorometer. CDR1 and CDR2 are read off the germline V gene as MNHNS and SASEGT. V trim: 3 bases; J trim: 8 bases; unmatched bases: 3. From its cysteine to its phenylalanine, the CDR3 spans 15 amino acids. CDR3 DNA only is kept here, 45 bases in frame from base 1. The immunoSEQ assay at survey resolution was used to sequence TCRbeta rearrangements from genomic DNA. As for how the authors treated the data: In the TCR sequencing data, the lowest productive clonotype frequency that could be detected was 2.59 x 10-5. Analyses included only productive TCRbeta rearrangements, meaning complete and in-frame sequences. Sample clonality was computed as Simpson clonality in the immunoSEQ Analyzer version 3.0. Clones were binned by frequency as very rare, small, medium, large (1-20%) or hyperexpanded (>20%). Generation probabilities were estimated with OLGA 1.2.3, V-gene circos plots were generated with VDJtools, specificities were searched for in VDJdb, and CDR3 motifs were identified with GLIPH. Not all clones reach the TCRdb copy of this immuneACCESS table, which keeps in-frame sequences only. Checked studies attribute under half of the gap to unresolved V genes and leave the rest unexplained. The V and J calls and the clone size are those of that table, but D and trimming were determined from the DNA. A total of 40,000 to 55,000 clones appear in this sample, 80% to 90% of them only once. About 2.5% of the sample comes from the top ten.

The specimen sequenced was CD4+ T cells from blood buffy coats. The chain links TRBV6-1 with TRBJ2-1, with 14 bases aligning to TRBD2. The clonotype was recovered from a human donor in good health. The sequence in DNA is TGTGCCAGCAGTGAGGGACTAGCGGGAGTGGATGAGCAGTTCTTC. This gives the protein CASSEGLAGVDEQFF.